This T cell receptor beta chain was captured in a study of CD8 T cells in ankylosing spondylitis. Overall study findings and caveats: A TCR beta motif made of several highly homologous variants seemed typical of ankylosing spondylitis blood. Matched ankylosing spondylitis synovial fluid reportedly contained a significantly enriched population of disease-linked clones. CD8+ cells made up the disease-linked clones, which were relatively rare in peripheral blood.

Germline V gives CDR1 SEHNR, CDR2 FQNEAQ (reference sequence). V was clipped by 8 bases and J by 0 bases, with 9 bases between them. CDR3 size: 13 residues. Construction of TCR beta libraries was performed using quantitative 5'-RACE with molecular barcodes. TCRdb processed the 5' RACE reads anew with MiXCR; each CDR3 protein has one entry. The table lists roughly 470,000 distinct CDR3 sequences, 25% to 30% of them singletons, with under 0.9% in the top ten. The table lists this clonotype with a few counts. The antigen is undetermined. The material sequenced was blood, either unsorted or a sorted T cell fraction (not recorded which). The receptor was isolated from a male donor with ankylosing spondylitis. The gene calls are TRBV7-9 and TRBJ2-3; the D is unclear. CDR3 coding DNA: TGTGCCAGCGGGCAGCATAGCACAGATACGCAGTATTTT. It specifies CASGQHSTDTQYF.